This TCR beta chain originates from a study of T cells expressing NK-cell markers. TCRdb reanalyzed the 5' RACE reads and collapses them to one entry per CDR3 protein, without DNA. The listing records about 260,000 distinct CDR3 sequences. Germline CDR1 SGDLS, CDR2 YYNGEE. The CDR3 has 15 amino acids. The V call is TRBV9, the J call TRBJ2-7; TCRdb calls TRBD1, which cannot be checked without DNA. Sequencing was performed on blood T cells: a sorted CD56 or NKG2C T cell subset, CD4+ or CD8+ T cells, or bulk PBMC T cells (not recorded which). This clonotype was obtained from a man aged 18-30 years in good health. The CDR3: CASSPGTVSSYEQYF.